This T cell receptor (beta chain) is drawn from a study of blood T cell repertoires in COVID-19 (dated by TCRdb to 2020 to 2022). Regarding the research as a whole: Samples covering the acute and convalescent phases of COVID-19 were provided by collaborators in the United States, Italy and Spain. The prospective study material was composed of cDNA or gDNA derived from T cells, B-cell-depleted T cells, or PBMCs. The dataset comprised deeply sampled blood TCRbeta repertoires from subjects exposed to, actively infected with, or recovered from COVID-19. The repertoires were released in a freely available public database intended as a resource for research on the immune response to SARS-CoV-2. Samples were obtained from the ongoing ImmuneRACE study (first 160 participants) and from 1,254 subjects provided by 6 global collaborators. A de-identified subject ID, COVID-19 status, age in years and sex were almost always included in the sample metadata. Where HLA class I and class II types were available, the types were taken from metadata supplied by the sample provider, not from assay-based typing.

The germline V gene specifies MNHEY as CDR1 and SVGAGI as CDR2. Counted from cysteine to phenylalanine, this CDR3 has 13 amino acids. This entry keeps only the CDR3 DNA: 39 bases, framed from base 1. Trimming removed 0 bases from V and 5 bases from J, leaving 6 bases between the germline ends. The study at large found these results: The quantity of clinical and demographic metadata differed by source and by participant and was supplied without curation.

Whole blood was collected in K2EDTA tubes by collaborating institutions according to the institutions' own protocols. For TCRbeta analysis, collaborators shipped samples in one of three forms: frozen whole blood, isolated PBMCs, or DNA extracted from either of those sample types. TCRbeta CDR3 regions were amplified from genomic DNA using the immunoSEQ Assay, a bias-controlled multiplex PCR. The paper's processing steps were these. Nucleated cell counts per sample were estimated from amplification of reference gene primers within the assay. To quantify the absolute abundance of each unique TCRbeta CDR3 rearrangement, sequence reads were collapsed and filtered. Productive Simpson clonality was computed per sample as the square root of Simpson's diversity index over productive rearrangements. As stored in TCRdb, this immuneACCESS dataset retains in-frame rearrangements with V and J assigned. A fraction of the clones does not appear; measured against another copy, unresolved V genes explain less than half of the discrepancy, and the remainder lacks a known reason. V and J calls and clone size are those listed in that table; D and trimming were worked out from the DNA. The sample table holds around 95,000 clones, of which roughly 80% were seen once. Around an eighth of the sample is held by the ten biggest clonotypes.

This clone was recorded only once. Its recognized antigen is unknown. Per-base qualities were not stored, and no clone one base away is much larger. This TCR came from a man aged 50-60 years with active or convalescent COVID-19. Sequences were obtained from peripheral blood. This sequence uses TRBV6-5 and TRBJ2-3, with no confident D gene call. The DNA sequence reads TGTGCCAGCAGTTACTCCCAGATAGATACGCAGTATTTT. Protein translation: CASSYSQIDTQYF.